Listed below are T cell receptor beta chains from one sample, sequenced in a study of Graves' ophthalmopathy and Graves' hyperthyroidism. TCRdb passed the multiplex PCR reads through MiXCR, listing each CDR3 protein once. The sample has some 350,000 distinct CDR3 sequences, 17% seen once; the top ten hold 2.4%. The sequenced sample consisted of peripheral blood. These receptors were taken from an adult woman with stable Graves' hyperthyroidism. CDR3s include the opening cysteine and the closing phenylalanine or tryptophan. A D gene is named only where the DNA matches it firmly. Some rows have no size entry. The others give once, few or many, or a class for an expanded clone.

clone size,V gene,J gene,D gene,CDR3 protein,CDR3 DNA
NA,TRBV6-1,TRBJ2-7,NA,CASSEAGLAPRRGEQYF,TGTGCCAGCAGTGAAGCGGGCCTAGCTCCACGAAGGGGCGAGCAGTACTTC
many,TRBV19,TRBJ1-5,TRBD1,CASTPRGQTDQPQHF,TGTGCCAGTACCCCTCGGGGACAGACCGATCAGCCCCAGCATTTT
many,TRBV7-3,TRBJ2-7,NA,CASSFYGGQAYEQYF,TGTGCCAGCAGCTTTTACGGGGGGCAAGCCTACGAGCAGTACTTC
many,TRBV28,TRBJ1-1,NA,CASGYTGNPEAFF,TGTGCCAGTGGGTATACGGGAAACCCTGAAGCTTTCTTT
many,TRBV11-2,TRBJ1-2,NA,CASSYGYTF,TGTGCCAGCAGCTATGGCTACACCTTC
few,TRBV20-1,TRBJ1-5,NA,CSARDRVSSNQPQHF,TGCAGTGCTAGAGATCGGGTCAGTAGCAATCAGCCCCAGCATTTT
many,TRBV14,TRBJ2-7,NA,CASSQRPSYEQYF,TGTGCCAGCAGCCAACGGCCCTCCTACGAGCAGTACTTC
NA,TRBV11-2,TRBJ2-7,TRBD1,CASSLRKDRDSSYEQYF,TGTGCCAGCAGCTTGAGGAAGGACAGGGACAGTTCCTACGAGCAGTACTTC
many,TRBV27,TRBJ1-2,TRBD1,CASSLSGQGGNGYTF,TGTGCCAGCAGTTTATCGGGACAGGGCGGGAATGGCTACACCTTC
many,TRBV6-1,TRBJ1-5,NA,CASSQGTVSNQPQHF,TGTGCCAGCAGTCAGGGGACGGTTAGCAATCAGCCCCAGCATTTT
NA,TRBV20-1,TRBJ1-1,NA,CSARLGREWAFF,TGCAGTGCTAGATTGGGCAGGGAGTGGGCTTTCTTT
NA,TRBV12-3/TRBV12-4,TRBJ2-7,NA,CASSLGWPSYEQYF,TGTGCCAGCAGTTTGGGGTGGCCCTCCTACGAGCAGTACTTC
many,TRBV7-8,TRBJ2-5,NA,CASSLGAGAIYLQETQYF,TGTGCCAGCAGCTTAGGGGCTGGGGCGATATACCTCCAAGAGACCCAGTACTTC
many,TRBV24-1,TRBJ1-3,NA,CATSLGTGNTIYF,TGTGCCACCAGCCTGGGGACTGGAAACACCATATATTTT
many,TRBV4-1,TRBJ1-1,TRBD1,CASSLNQGADTEAFF,TGCGCCAGCAGCCTTAACCAGGGGGCGGACACTGAAGCTTTCTTT
NA,TRBV6-2/TRBV6-3,TRBJ2-2,TRBD1,CASSYSGVGVDRANTGELFF,TGTGCCAGCAGTTACTCGGGGGTGGGGGTTGACAGGGCAAACACCGGGGAGCTGTTTTTT
many,TRBV12-3/TRBV12-4,TRBJ1-6,NA,CASSSQGLGSSPLHF,TGTGCCAGCAGTTCCCAGGGATTAGGCAGCTCACCCCTCCACTTT
once,TRBV7-2,TRBJ2-7,NA,CASSPRDANYEQYF,TGTGCCAGCAGCCCCCGGGATGCGAACTACGAGCAGTACTTC
few,TRBV7-9,TRBJ2-7,NA,CASSLWDRPYEQYF,TGTGCCAGCAGCTTATGGGACCGACCCTACGAGCAGTACTTC
many,TRBV12-3/TRBV12-4,TRBJ1-1,NA,CASSLDVGVPAFF,TGTGCCAGCAGTTTAGACGTCGGGGTTCCAGCTTTCTTT
many,TRBV20-1,TRBJ1-5,TRBD1,CSAPVLTGGDQPQHF,TGCAGTGCACCCGTCCTGACAGGGGGCGATCAGCCCCAGCATTTT
NA,TRBV28,TRBJ2-5,TRBD1,CASSLPTGDETQYF,TGTGCCAGCAGTTTACCCACAGGGGACGAGACCCAGTACTTC
many,TRBV6-5,TRBJ2-7,TRBD2,CASSYNSGRAYKQYF,TGTGCCAGCAGTTACAATAGCGGGAGGGCCTACAAGCAGTACTTC
NA,TRBV28,TRBJ1-1,NA,CANPNVNTEAFF,TGTGCCAACCCGAATGTGAACACTGAAGCTTTCTTT
few,TRBV7-2,TRBJ1-2,NA,CASSTFSTTGGYTF,TGTGCCAGCAGCACTTTTAGCACTACTGGCGGCTACACCTTC
many,TRBV27,TRBJ2-7,TRBD1,CASSPAGKGAGSYEQYF,TGTGCCAGCAGTCCCGCCGGTAAGGGGGCGGGCTCCTACGAGCAGTACTTC
many,TRBV6-1,TRBJ2-7,NA,CASSDGEGEQYEQYF,TGTGCCAGCAGTGACGGCGAAGGGGAGCAATACGAGCAGTACTTC
many,TRBV2,TRBJ1-6,NA,CASRRLISPLHF,TGTGCCAGCAGGCGACTTATTTCACCCCTCCACTTT
many,TRBV20-1,TRBJ2-2,TRBD2,CSAGRGSGNGELFF,TGCAGCGCTGGGAGAGGTAGCGGGAACGGGGAGCTGTTTTTT
many,TRBV7-8,TRBJ2-5,TRBD2,CASSFRLAGQETQYF,TGTGCCAGCAGCTTTAGACTAGCGGGACAAGAGACCCAGTACTTC
NA,TRBV5-1,TRBJ2-3,NA,CASSPGLYTDTQYF,TGCGCCAGCAGCCCGGGACTTTACACAGATACGCAGTATTTT
many,TRBV12-3/TRBV12-4,TRBJ2-5,NA,CASNYLRNNRGESRETQYF,TGTGCCAGCAATTACCTTCGAAATAATAGGGGGGAAAGTCGGGAGACCCAGTACTTC
NA,TRBV20-1,TRBJ2-7,TRBD1,CSARDQQGAYEQYF,TGCAGTGCTAGAGATCAGCAGGGGGCCTACGAGCAGTACTTC
NA,TRBV30,TRBJ2-5,NA,CAWSVLVQETQYF,TGTGCCTGGAGTGTTTTGGTTCAAGAGACCCAGTACTTC
many,TRBV27,TRBJ1-2,TRBD1,CASSSYAGQGVYGYTF,TGTGCCAGCTCCTCCTACGCGGGACAGGGGGTGTATGGCTACACCTTC
many,TRBV5-1,TRBJ1-2,NA,CASRQDYGYTF,TGCGCCAGCAGACAGGACTATGGCTACACCTTC
many,TRBV15,TRBJ2-7,NA,CATSRYPSYEQYF,TGTGCCACCAGCAGGTACCCGTCCTACGAGCAGTACTTC
few,TRBV4-2,TRBJ2-2,TRBD2,CASSLISGRGTGELFF,TGTGCCAGCAGCCTAATCTCCGGGAGGGGGACCGGGGAGCTGTTTTTT
many,TRBV28,TRBJ2-5,NA,CASGASFGRRETQYF,TGTGCCAGCGGGGCTTCCTTTGGGCGCAGAGAGACCCAGTACTTC
many,TRBV28,TRBJ2-7,NA,CASSFGLFRSGEQYF,TGTGCCAGCAGTTTCGGCCTATTCCGCTCGGGGGAGCAGTACTTC
NA,TRBV12-3/TRBV12-4,TRBJ1-2,NA,CASSLDGEGRYGYTF,TGTGCCAGCAGTCTAGACGGGGAGGGACGCTATGGCTACACCTTC